A selection of T cell receptor beta chains follows, all from one sample in a study of cytomegalovirus exposure and HLA in healthy donors. Method: immunoSEQ multiplex PCR; TCRdb's copy keeps in-frame clones and lacks some. The data show 110,000 to 150,000 clones, roughly 80% seen once. The material sequenced was PBMCs. The receptor source for this set is a woman aged 40 to 50 in good health and CMV-seropositive. CDR3s leave out the opening cysteine and the closing phenylalanine or tryptophan. D genes are given only for firm matches.

TRBD1,13,TRBJ1-1,TRBV2,ASSWDRTMNTEAF
.,12,TRBJ2-3,TRBV9,ASSAGGSTDTQY
TRBD1,15,TRBJ1-1,TRBV11-2,ASSPLHGQGRFTEAF
TRBD1,10,TRBJ1-1,TRBV7-9,ASFGQGSEAF
.,11,TRBJ1-1,TRBV12-5,ASGLASHTEAF
.,13,TRBJ2-7,TRBV6-6,ASSPQTRRAYEQY
.,13,TRBJ1-4,TRBV9,ASSPGWRESEKLF
.,12,TRBJ1-4,TRBV28,ASSLTQVQEKLF
.,13,TRBJ2-1,TRBV7-9,ASSLERTLGNEQF
.,14,TRBJ2-6,TRBV5-4,ASSPNDRAGANVLT
TRBD1,12,TRBJ2-7,TRBV19,ASRPRQGSYEQY